The rows below give T cell receptor beta chains drawn from one sample of a study of T cells in Graves' hyperthyroidism and ophthalmopathy. TCRdb reprocessed the multiplex PCR reads via MiXCR and lists one record per CDR3 protein. Of 660,000 or so distinct CDR3 sequences in the sample, 20% were seen once. Sequencing was carried out using blood. Source of these receptors: a man aged 30-40 years with Graves' ophthalmopathy. Both conserved end residues are part of each CDR3. D genes are given only for firm matches. Rows may omit the clone size; those that give it use once, few, many or a size class.

d_gene,j_gene,abundance,v_gene,CDR3nt,CDR3aa
TRBD1,TRBJ2-3,NA,TRBV30,TGTGCCTGGAGTGCGAGGGGCAGGGGGACAGATACGCAGTATTTT,CAWSARGRGTDTQYF
NA,TRBJ2-3,many,TRBV11-2,TGTGCCAGCAAGGGCGGCGTTAGCACAGATACGCAGTATTTT,CASKGGVSTDTQYF
NA,TRBJ2-1,NA,TRBV20-1,TGCAGTGCTAGGGCTAGCGTCTACAATGAGCAGTTCTTC,CSARASVYNEQFF
NA,TRBJ2-7,few,TRBV9,TGTGCCAGCAGCGTAGCTACAGGAAGAAGTAACGAGCAGTACTTC,CASSVATGRSNEQYF
NA,TRBJ1-2,few,TRBV28,TGTGCCAGCAGTCTCCCCCGGGGGGGCTACACCTTC,CASSLPRGGYTF
NA,TRBJ1-2,NA,TRBV29-1,TGCAGCGTTGAAGGGCTGGCAAGGGACGGGTGGAGTGGCTACACCTTC,CSVEGLARDGWSGYTF
NA,TRBJ1-4,NA,TRBV30,TGTGCCTGGAGTTCTCTTAATGAAAAACTGTTTTTT,CAWSSLNEKLFF
NA,TRBJ2-6,many,TRBV11-2,TGTGCCAGCAGCGAGACCTATGGGGCCAACGTCCTGACTTTC,CASSETYGANVLTF
TRBD1,TRBJ1-5,once,TRBV9,TGTGCCAGCATATACAGGGGGATTAGCAATCAGCCCCAGCATTTT,CASIYRGISNQPQHF
NA,TRBJ2-5,NA,TRBV5-4,TGTGCCAGCAGCCCGGGCAGGAGCGGAGAGACCCAGTACTTC,CASSPGRSGETQYF
NA,TRBJ1-1,many,TRBV28,TGTGCCAGCTCTAGGAACACTGAAGCTTTCTTT,CASSRNTEAFF
NA,TRBJ2-2,NA,TRBV10-3,TGTGCCATCAGTGCGGGCGGGATCAACACCGGGGAGCTGTTTTTT,CAISAGGINTGELFF
TRBD1,TRBJ2-5,few,TRBV7-6,TGTGCCAGCAGCTTAGTTCAAGGGGGCATTGAGACCCAGTACTTC,CASSLVQGGIETQYF
TRBD1,TRBJ2-5,few,TRBV20-1,TGCAGTGCTAGAGCCGGGACAGGGGGTCCCGAGACCCAGTACTTC,CSARAGTGGPETQYF
NA,TRBJ2-7,many,TRBV28,TGTGCCAGCTGGAGGGGATTCGGCGAGCAGTACTTC,CASWRGFGEQYF
NA,TRBJ2-5,many,TRBV4-1,TGTGCCAGCAGCCAAGATGTGGCAGAGACCCAGTACTTC,CASSQDVAETQYF
NA,TRBJ1-4,NA,TRBV29-1,TGCAGCGTTGATTTGGGAACCAGGGGAGAAAAACTGTTTTTT,CSVDLGTRGEKLFF
NA,TRBJ2-1,NA,TRBV24-1,TGTGCCACCCGAGGTAACAATGAGCAGTTCTTC,CATRGNNEQFF
TRBD2,TRBJ2-5,NA,TRBV28,TGTGCCAGCAGTCGAGCGGGAGGGCCAGAAGAGACCCAGTACTTC,CASSRAGGPEETQYF
TRBD2,TRBJ2-1,many,TRBV5-1,TGCGCCAGCAGCTCACAGGGGCTAGCGGGGATTTACAATGAGCAGTTCTTC,CASSSQGLAGIYNEQFF
NA,TRBJ2-7,many,TRBV2,TGTGCCAGCAGTGGTAACGGAGGAAGATTCTACGAGCAGTACTTC,CASSGNGGRFYEQYF
TRBD1,TRBJ2-7,few,TRBV20-1,TGCAGTGCTAGAGATCGGACAGGGGCCTACGAGCAGTACTTC,CSARDRTGAYEQYF
NA,TRBJ2-3,NA,TRBV5-4,TGTGCCAGCAGCTTGCGGACGGCAAGCACAGATACGCAGTATTTT,CASSLRTASTDTQYF
TRBD1,TRBJ2-7,few,TRBV30,TGTGCCTGGAGTGATGGGACAGGCGCCTACGAGCAGTACTTC,CAWSDGTGAYEQYF
NA,TRBJ2-5,few,TRBV18,TGTGCCAGCTCACCATCCCAGACACTGCGGGAGACCCAGTACTTC,CASSPSQTLRETQYF
TRBD1,TRBJ2-2,few,TRBV12-3/TRBV12-4,TGTGCCAGCAGCAGACAGGGGGGGACACCCGGGGAGCTGTTTTTT,CASSRQGGTPGELFF
TRBD1,TRBJ2-7,many,TRBV28,TGTGCCAGCAGCCCCCCTGCGCCGGGACAGAACGGCCACGAGCAGTACTTC,CASSPPAPGQNGHEQYF
TRBD2,TRBJ2-3,few,TRBV28,TGTGCCAGCAGGCGGCTAGCGGGAGTGACAGATACGCAGTATTTT,CASRRLAGVTDTQYF
TRBD1,TRBJ2-7,NA,TRBV10-2,TGCGCCAGCAGTGAGAGTCAGGGGGACTACGAGCAGTACTTC,CASSESQGDYEQYF
NA,TRBJ2-1,NA,TRBV6-1,TGTGCCAGCAGCTTTACGCAGGGTTCCCTCAATGAGCAGTTCTTC,CASSFTQGSLNEQFF
TRBD2,TRBJ2-5,few,TRBV10-2,TGCGCCAGCAGTGGGGGACTAGCGGGGTGGGAGACCCAGTACTTC,CASSGGLAGWETQYF
TRBD2,TRBJ2-7,NA,TRBV6-2/TRBV6-3,TGTGCCAGCCGATCGCGGGAGCTCCGTTACGAGCAGTACTTC,CASRSRELRYEQYF
NA,TRBJ1-3,NA,TRBV5-1,TGCGCCAGCAGCTTGGCCTTAACTTCTGGAAACACCATATATTTT,CASSLALTSGNTIYF
NA,TRBJ1-5,NA,TRBV28,TGTGCCAGCAGTTTACCCGACACTTTGAATCAGCCCCAGCATTTT,CASSLPDTLNQPQHF
NA,TRBJ2-5,many,TRBV20-1,TGCAGTGCTATACGACAGGCCAGTCAAGAGACCCAGTACTTC,CSAIRQASQETQYF
TRBD2,TRBJ2-5,NA,TRBV9,TGTGCCAGCAGCGGATCTGGGGGACTAAAGGATGAGACCCAGTACTTC,CASSGSGGLKDETQYF
TRBD2,TRBJ2-1,many,TRBV11-2,TGTGCCAGCAGCTTAGGCGGGAGGGCTAATGAGCAGTTCTTC,CASSLGGRANEQFF
NA,TRBJ1-1,many,TRBV28,TGTGCCAGCATGCATCCATCGAACACTGAAGCTTTCTTT,CASMHPSNTEAFF
NA,TRBJ1-1,few,TRBV20-1,TGCAGGGCAGGGTCTGGAGAAGCTTTCTTT,CRAGSGEAFF
NA,TRBJ1-1,many,TRBV3-1,TGTGCCAGCAGCCTTCGGACGGGACCCTTTGGAACTGAAGCTTTCTTT,CASSLRTGPFGTEAFF
TRBD1,TRBJ1-6,NA,TRBV3-1,TGTGCCAGCAGCTTTGGACAGGGCCATCCAATTAATTCACCCCTCCACTTT,CASSFGQGHPINSPLHF
TRBD2,TRBJ2-3,many,TRBV18,TGTGCCAGCTCACCTCCGGGACTAGCGGGACCAGATACGCAGTATTTT,CASSPPGLAGPDTQYF
NA,TRBJ2-7,many,TRBV7-2,TGTGCCAGCAGCTTTGGGCAGCTATTCTACGAGCAGTACTTC,CASSFGQLFYEQYF
NA,TRBJ1-1,many,TRBV6-2/TRBV6-3,TGTGCCAGCAGTTACAGGGCCGGACGAACCGGGATCGCGAACACTGAAGCTTTCTTT,CASSYRAGRTGIANTEAFF
TRBD1,TRBJ2-2,few,TRBV7-9,TGTGCCAGCAGCATGATGGACAGGGACACCGGGGAGCTGTTTTTT,CASSMMDRDTGELFF
TRBD2,TRBJ2-7,NA,TRBV5-1,TGCGCCAGCAGCGGGGGACTAGCGGGAAAAGGGTACGAGCAGTACTTC,CASSGGLAGKGYEQYF
NA,TRBJ2-7,NA,TRBV28,TGTGCCAGCAGACCCGGACCACTTTTGGGGGAGCAGTACTTC,CASRPGPLLGEQYF
NA,TRBJ1-1,NA,TRBV12-3/TRBV12-4,TGTGCCAGCCGCTTCTCGGCTGAAGCTTTCTTT,CASRFSAEAFF
TRBD2,TRBJ2-7,few,TRBV7-2,TGTGCCAGCAGCTTAGTTGGGACTAGCGGGCTCTTTTACTCCTACGAGCAGTACTTC,CASSLVGTSGLFYSYEQYF
TRBD1,TRBJ1-1,many,TRBV11-2,TGTGCCAGCAGCTTAGCTCAATTGGATGGACAGGGGAGTCTGAACACTGAAGCTTTCTTT,CASSLAQLDGQGSLNTEAFF
NA,TRBJ2-7,NA,TRBV4-1,TGCGCCAGCAGCCAAGATGTAGCTCGCTACGAGCAGTACTTC,CASSQDVARYEQYF
NA,TRBJ2-5,many,TRBV2,TGTGCCAGCAGTGAAATAGCCGGTGGGGTGACCCAGTACTTC,CASSEIAGGVTQYF
NA,TRBJ2-3,NA,TRBV12-3/TRBV12-4,TGTGCCAGCAGTTTTTTTTCCGGGGTCACAGATACGCAGTATTTT,CASSFFSGVTDTQYF
NA,TRBJ2-3,NA,TRBV4-1,TGCGCCAGCAGCCCGAACGTCGGAGGAGAGGATACGCAGTATTTT,CASSPNVGGEDTQYF
NA,TRBJ2-1,few,TRBV7-3,TGTGCCAGCAGCTTAATGGGGAAGGACAATGAGCAGTTCTTC,CASSLMGKDNEQFF
TRBD1,TRBJ2-7,few,TRBV10-3,TGTGCCATCAGAGGACAGGGGGCGACTTACGAGCAGTACTTC,CAIRGQGATYEQYF
NA,TRBJ2-7,many,TRBV11-2,TGTGCCAGCAGCCCTACAGCGCTGGAGCAGTACTTC,CASSPTALEQYF
TRBD2,TRBJ2-7,many,TRBV20-1,TGCAGTGCTAGAGATCTGGGACTAGCATTCGAGCAGTACTTC,CSARDLGLAFEQYF
NA,TRBJ2-3,many,TRBV4-1,TGCGCCAGCAGCCCACCAGCAGGGGCAGATACGCAGTATTTT,CASSPPAGADTQYF
TRBD2,TRBJ2-5,few,TRBV2,TGTGCCAGCAGTGATTGGGCGCGGGAGGCCGAAGAGACCCAGTACTTC,CASSDWAREAEETQYF